A selection of T cell receptor beta chains follows, all from one sample in a study of blood T cells in healthy people across ages. In TCRdb, the 5' RACE reads were re-called with MiXCR into one record per CDR3 protein. The sample contains around 1,100,000 distinct CDR3 sequences, less than 45% of which appear only once. The specimen sequenced was blood. The receptors were sampled from a man aged 18 to 35 in good health. The CDR3 runs from the conserved cysteine through the conserved F or W. A D gene is named only where the DNA matches it firmly. The size of a clone is reported for some rows only, either as once, few or many, or as a class for expanded clones.

abundance,v_gene,j_gene,d_gene,CDR3aa,CDR3nt
-,TRBV12-3/TRBV12-4,TRBJ2-1,TRBD1,CASSPTGGSNEQFF,TGTGCCAGCAGCCCGACAGGGGGCTCGAATGAGCAGTTCTTC
-,TRBV19,TRBJ2-6,-,CASTGVSGANVLTF,TGTGCCAGTACGGGGGTCTCTGGGGCCAACGTCCTGACTTTC
-,TRBV14,TRBJ2-1,TRBD2,CVSSRKSGGFYNEQFF,TGTGTCAGCAGCCGAAAGAGCGGGGGATTCTACAATGAGCAGTTCTTC
few,TRBV28,TRBJ2-3,-,CASSFPRPSRGNTQYF,TGTGCCAGCAGTTTTCCACGTCCCAGCCGGGGAAATACGCAGTATTTT
-,TRBV25-1,TRBJ2-1,-,CASSELGDNEQFF,TGTGCCAGCAGTGAATTAGGGGACAATGAGCAGTTCTTC
-,TRBV27,TRBJ2-1,TRBD2,CASSLGNPWGTSGDHEQFF,TGTGCCAGCAGTTTGGGCAATCCCTGGGGGACTAGCGGGGATCATGAGCAGTTCTTC
few,TRBV10-3,TRBJ2-3,-,CAISGWGTSTDTQYF,TGTGCCATCAGTGGTTGGGGGACTAGCACAGATACGCAGTATTTT
few,TRBV27,TRBJ2-1,-,CASSRGEGHNEQFF,TGTGCCAGCAGTCGAGGAGAGGGACACAATGAGCAGTTCTTC
-,TRBV14,TRBJ2-6,TRBD1,CASSPGTGTDVLTF,TGTGCCAGCAGCCCAGGGACAGGGACAGACGTCCTGACTTTC
many,TRBV7-2,TRBJ2-3,-,CASSLGVDTQYF,TGTGCCAGCAGCTTAGGAGTGGATACGCAGTATTTT
many,TRBV11-1,TRBJ2-1,-,CASSLGTSHNEQFF,TGTGCCAGCAGTTTAGGCACTAGCCACAATGAGCAGTTCTTC
-,TRBV29-1,TRBJ2-7,TRBD2,CSAWTSGGAQYF,TGCAGCGCCTGGACTAGCGGTGGAGCCCAGTACTTC
few,TRBV3-1,TRBJ2-3,-,CASSQAGPRADTQYF,TGTGCCAGCAGCCAGGCGGGACCCCGTGCCGATACGCAGTATTTT
-,TRBV5-1,TRBJ2-3,-,CASSTGPPRSQYF,TGCGCCAGCAGCACCGGACCCCCTCGGTCGCAGTATTTT
-,TRBV14,TRBJ1-3,-,CASNRVSGNTIYF,TGTGCCAGCAATAGGGTCTCTGGAAACACCATATATTTT
-,TRBV7-3,TRBJ1-2,-,CASSLTGNANYGYTF,TGTGCCAGCAGCTTAACAGGCAACGCTAACTATGGCTACACCTTC
few,TRBV10-3,TRBJ1-1,-,CAISQGPPGTEAFF,TGTGCCATCAGTCAAGGACCTCCGGGGACTGAAGCTTTCTTT
-,TRBV5-1,TRBJ1-1,-,CASSLAGGSGTEAFF,TGCGCCAGCAGCTTGGCCGGGGGCTCGGGCACTGAAGCTTTCTTT
-,TRBV6-5,TRBJ2-7,-,CASSTSSDSSYEQYF,TGTGCCAGCAGTACATCGAGTGACAGTTCCTACGAGCAGTACTTC
-,TRBV5-1,TRBJ1-5,-,CASSWFGDQPQHF,TGCGCCAGCAGCTGGTTCGGGGATCAGCCCCAGCATTTT
few,TRBV20-1,TRBJ2-1,-,CSAREGVQGTYNEQFF,TGCAGTGCTAGAGAGGGGGTGCAGGGTACCTACAATGAGCAGTTCTTC
few,TRBV20-1,TRBJ2-7,-,CSARDIVASYEQYF,TGCAGTGCTAGAGATATCGTCGCCTCCTACGAGCAGTACTTC
-,TRBV20-1,TRBJ2-3,TRBD2,CSALGGGFTDTQYF,TGCAGTGCTCTTGGGGGGGGGTTCACAGATACGCAGTATTTT
once,TRBV12-3/TRBV12-4,TRBJ1-2,-,CASSVGGEFYGYTF,TGTGCCAGCAGCGTTGGGGGGGAATTCTATGGCTACACCTTC
-,TRBV20-1,TRBJ2-5,-,CSARDGGTAQETQYF,TGCAGTGCTAGAGATGGGGGGACAGCCCAAGAGACCCAGTACTTC
once,TRBV20-1,TRBJ1-1,TRBD1,CSAPHPGQGSTEAFF,TGCAGTGCTCCTCATCCGGGACAGGGTAGCACTGAAGCTTTCTTT
-,TRBV6-5,TRBJ1-6,-,CASSYGRTPLHF,TGTGCCAGCAGTTACGGCAGGACACCCCTCCACTTT
few,TRBV6-5,TRBJ2-7,TRBD2,CASSDRTSGDEQYF,TGTGCCAGCAGTGACAGAACTAGCGGCGACGAGCAGTACTTC
-,TRBV20-1,TRBJ1-1,-,CSAVRGRNTEAFF,TGCAGTGCGGTCCGGGGGAGGAACACTGAAGCTTTCTTT
few,TRBV2,TRBJ2-7,-,CASSLSQVYEQYF,TGTGCCAGCAGCCTCTCACAGGTTTACGAGCAGTACTTC
-,TRBV12-3/TRBV12-4,TRBJ1-5,-,CASSFDKGMYSNQPQHF,TGTGCCAGCAGTTTCGACAAGGGGATGTATAGCAATCAGCCCCAGCATTTT
few,TRBV24-1,TRBJ2-1,-,CATSEGAPRGNEQFF,TGTGCCACCAGTGAGGGAGCCCCTAGGGGCAATGAGCAGTTCTTC
-,TRBV15,TRBJ2-7,-,CATSRGRVNEQYF,TGTGCCACCAGCAGAGGCAGGGTTAACGAGCAGTACTTC
-,TRBV5-1,TRBJ1-1,-,CASSPMTMNTEAFF,TGCGCCAGCAGCCCGATGACTATGAACACTGAAGCTTTCTTT
-,TRBV6-6,TRBJ1-4,-,CASSYRLYEKLFF,TGTGCCAGCAGTTACCGACTATACGAAAAACTGTTTTTT
few,TRBV28,TRBJ2-1,-,CASRQVSEQFF,TGTGCCAGCAGGCAAGTCTCTGAGCAGTTCTTC
few,TRBV7-2,TRBJ2-1,TRBD1,CASSLTGQGYNEQFF,TGTGCCAGCAGCTTAACGGGACAGGGGTACAATGAGCAGTTCTTC
-,TRBV12-3/TRBV12-4,TRBJ1-2,-,CASSPDGAFNYGYTF,TGTGCCAGCAGCCCAGACGGGGCTTTTAACTATGGCTACACCTTC
few,TRBV9,TRBJ2-7,-,CASSVGPSRSYEQYF,TGTGCCAGCAGCGTCGGACCGTCAAGGAGCTACGAGCAGTACTTC
-,TRBV7-2,TRBJ2-3,TRBD1,CASSRRQGFTDTQYF,TGTGCCAGCAGCCGACGACAGGGGTTCACAGATACGCAGTATTTT
few,TRBV7-2,TRBJ1-2,-,CASSTRTENYGYTF,TGTGCCAGCAGCACCCGGACAGAAAACTATGGCTACACCTTC
few,TRBV4-3,TRBJ2-3,-,CASSQARGTDTQYF,TGCGCCAGCAGCCAAGCCCGCGGCACAGATACGCAGTATTTT
-,TRBV30,TRBJ2-7,-,CAWNGGNYEQYF,TGTGCCTGGAATGGGGGAAACTACGAGCAGTACTTC